This TCR beta chain is drawn from a study of identical twins. Notes on the study in general: Twins shared beta out-of-frame sequences in excess, but this excess was weaker.

Of note for this clonotype: The target antigen is unknown.

The germline V gene encodes CDR1 SGHTA and CDR2 FQGNSA. The V and J ends lost 4 bases and 9 bases respectively, with 13 bases between them. The CDR3 length is 13 residues. Template switching, a step in the protocol, added a universal primer site, and cDNA carried unique molecular identifiers. TCRdb reprocessed the 5' RACE reads via MiXCR and lists one record per CDR3 protein. The sample carries about 500,000 distinct CDR3 sequences, 14% recorded once. Separately, the same data were catalogued under a study of yellow fever vaccine responses in identical twins.

This TCR derives from a young woman in good health. This rearrangement joins TRBV7-2 to TRBJ2-1; possibly TRBD2 for D (5 bases). Input material: CD4+ T cells sorted from blood. The CDR3 nucleotides read TGTGCCAGCAGCTCGACTATGGGGAGTGAGCAGTTCTTC. Its translation is CASSSTMGSEQFF.